These T cell receptor beta chains were read from a single sample in a study of PD-1 blockade in classical Hodgkin lymphoma. Profiled with immunoSEQ multiplex PCR; TCRdb holds only in-frame clones, not every one. Of tens of thousands of clones in the sample, 91% were seen once. The sequences come from peripheral blood mononuclear cells (PBMCs), collected before the fourth cycle of nivolumab. The receptors come from a human donor with classical Hodgkin lymphoma. CDR3s include the opening cysteine and the closing phenylalanine or tryptophan. D genes are given only for firm matches. Some rows have no size entry. The others give once, few or many, or a class for an expanded clone.

d_gene	abundance	v_gene	j_gene	CDR3aa	CDR3nt
.	once	TRBV21-1	TRBJ2-2	CASGTGELFF	TGTGCCAGCGGTACCGGGGAGCTGTTTTTT
TRBD2	.	TRBV6-6	TRBJ2-3	CASSLAGGLTDTQYF	TGTGCCAGCAGTCTAGCGGGGGGGCTCACAGATACGCAGTATTTT
.	.	TRBV19	TRBJ1-5	CASNLRTDQPQHF	TGTGCCAGTAACTTACGGACAGATCAGCCCCAGCATTTT
.	.	TRBV10-3	TRBJ2-7	CAISESRWESYEQYF	TGTGCCATCAGTGAGTCGCGTTGGGAGTCCTACGAGCAGTACTTC
.	once	TRBV7-9	TRBJ1-2	CASSLVWEDGYTF	TGTGCCAGCAGCTTAGTTTGGGAGGATGGCTACACCTTC
TRBD2	once	TRBV30	TRBJ2-3	CAWRGPAGAQSTQYF	TGTGCCTGGAGGGGTCCAGCGGGGGCACAGAGTACGCAGTATTTT
.	.	TRBV5-6	TRBJ2-2	CASSLVRALGVFF	TGTGCCAGCAGCTTGGTTCGTGCCCTCGGGGTGTTTTTT
TRBD1	.	TRBV9	TRBJ1-1	CASSVGGGGGNTEAFF	TGTGCCAGCAGCGTAGGAGGGGGCGGCGGTAACACTGAAGCTTTCTTT
.	.	TRBV4-2	TRBJ1-3	CASSHDSISGNTIYF	TGTGCCAGCAGCCACGACAGCATCTCTGGAAACACCATATATTTT
.	.	TRBV6-1	TRBJ1-1	CASSEFGGTEAFF	TGTGCCAGCAGTGAATTCGGGGGCACTGAAGCTTTCTTT
.	once	TRBV25-1	TRBJ1-2	CASSTAIYGYTF	TGTGCCAGCAGTACAGCAATCTATGGCTACACCTTC
TRBD2	.	TRBV2	TRBJ2-3	CASMERGVRDTQYF	TGTGCCAGCATGGAGCGGGGGGTCCGAGATACGCAGTATTTT
.	.	TRBV19	TRBJ1-1	CASSKSMNTEAFF	TGTGCCAGTAGTAAATCCATGAACACTGAAGCTTTCTTT
.	.	TRBV7-9	TRBJ1-6	CASRRDSNNSPLHF	TGTGCCAGCAGACGAGACAGTAATAATTCACCCCTCCACTTT
.	once	TRBV6-5	TRBJ2-5	CASSYGETQYF	TGTGCCAGCAGTTACGGAGAGACCCAGTACTTC
.	.	TRBV2	TRBJ1-3	CASTSGYGNTIYF	TGTGCCAGCACGAGCGGGTACGGAAACACCATATATTTT
.	few	TRBV29-1	TRBJ1-3	CSVPDGNTIYF	TGCAGCGTCCCCGACGGAAACACCATATATTTT
TRBD1	.	TRBV6-1	TRBJ1-4	CASSEGRDREREKLFF	TGTGCCAGCAGTGAAGGCCGGGACAGGGAGAGAGAAAAACTGTTTTTT
TRBD2	.	TRBV28	TRBJ2-3	CASSSPAGEGTDTQYF	TGTGCCAGCAGTTCCCCAGCGGGGGAAGGGACAGATACGCAGTATTTT
.	.	TRBV6-5	TRBJ2-7	CASSYGLPYEQYF	TGTGCCAGCAGTTATGGTCTCCCCTACGAGCAGTACTTC
TRBD1	.	TRBV6-1	TRBJ1-2	CASSGVSDRADIYGYTF	TGTGCCAGCAGTGGAGTATCAGACAGGGCGGACATCTATGGCTACACCTTC
TRBD2	.	TRBV7-8	TRBJ2-1	CASSLGPGRGLSYNEQFF	TGTGCCAGCAGCTTAGGACCAGGGAGGGGACTTTCCTACAATGAGCAGTTCTTC
.	.	TRBV2	TRBJ1-2	CASSEADGYTF	TGTGCCAGCAGTGAAGCGGATGGCTACACCTTC
.	.	TRBV13	TRBJ2-7	CATAEYQGTDYEQYF	TGTGCCACAGCGGAGTACCAGGGAACCGACTACGAGCAGTACTTC
.	.	TRBV7-9	TRBJ2-7	CASSPPSRAPYEQYF	TGTGCCAGCAGCCCCCCGTCCAGGGCCCCTTACGAGCAGTACTTC
TRBD1	.	TRBV29-1	TRBJ1-1	CSVEDRVGTGMYRGDTEAFF	TGCAGCGTTGAAGATAGGGTTGGGACAGGGATGTATCGGGGGGACACTGAAGCTTTCTTT
TRBD1	.	TRBV6-5	TRBJ2-5	CASSYTTGNQETQYF	TGTGCCAGCAGTTACACGACAGGGAACCAAGAGACCCAGTACTTC
.	once	TRBV27	TRBJ1-5	CASSPRPLNPNQPQHF	TGTGCCAGCAGTCCCCGCCCCCTTAATCCCAATCAGCCCCAGCATTTT
TRBD1	.	TRBV29-1	TRBJ1-2	CSVGPTGNYGYTF	TGCAGCGTTGGACCGACAGGGAACTATGGCTACACCTTC
.	.	TRBV28	TRBJ2-7	CASSPYYEQYF	TGTGCCAGCAGTCCTTACTACGAGCAGTACTTC
.	.	TRBV27	TRBJ1-1	CASNTINRGQTEAFF	TGTGCCAGCAACACCATCAACCGGGGTCAGACTGAAGCTTTCTTT